This T cell receptor beta chain was identified in a study of blood T cell repertoires in COVID-19. Study at large: The analysed material was cDNA or gDNA that came from T cells, B-cell-depleted T cells, or PBMCs.

The CDR3 spans 13 residues. Germline V gene data show CDR1 as LGHDT and CDR2 as YNNKEL (reference sequence). V was clipped by 1 base and J by 7 bases, with 10 bases between them. All recovered Cohort 3 donors got two negative PCRs, got clearance, or saw symptom resolution. As concerns this clone: The same CDR3 arises from other DNA sequences in this sample as well.

TCRdb keeps only in-frame clones here, not all; method: immunoSEQ multiplex PCR. The table shows hundreds of thousands of clones, with about 87% occurring only once. The clonotype originates from a woman between 50 and 59 years old who had recovered from COVID-19. The chain uses TRBV3-1 (or the pseudogene TRBV3-2) and TRBJ1-2; D possibly corresponds to TRBD1 (6 bases). The sequenced material came from PBMCs or T cells enriched from blood (not recorded which). CDR3 sequence (DNA): TGTGCCAGCAGCCAAGGCAGGGGCGTTGGCTACACCTTC. This gives the protein CASSQGRGVGYTF.